A single sample is the source of the 15 T cell receptor beta chains below, sequenced in a study of shared clonotypes between healthy human individuals (dated by TCRdb to the early 2020s). Library preparation employed the immunoSEQ multiplex PCR assay. Held by TCRdb, this immuneACCESS table contains in-frame sequences only and omits some clones. Under half of the omission traces to an unresolved V gene where checked; the cause of the rest is unknown. Across this sample there are about 380,000 clones, with around 96% seen only once. Clones ranked in the top ten supply 0.32% of the sample. The sequenced sample consisted of memory CD8+ T cells sorted from blood. The cell subset or site label on this specimen signifies: CD45RO+ cells pooled with CCR7-negative TemRA cells. The receptors come from a man aged 25 to 45 in good health.

This chain connects TRBV28 to TRBJ1-2; possible D gene TRBD1, 6 bases. Germline V gene sequence: CDR1 MDHEN, CDR2 SYDVKM. Trimming took off 6 bases at V and 7 bases at J, with 21 bases between the two ends. The CDR3 totals 15 residues. The CDR3 coding sequence is TGTGCCAGCAGCCTGTTAAGGGGGGAACGAGGTGGCTACACCTTC. This sequence encodes CASSLLRGERGGYTF.

The gene calls are TRBV4-1 and TRBJ2-2, with 8 bases that match TRBD1. V dropped 4 bases and J dropped 2; count of bases not matched to a gene: 6. The CDR3 is 16 amino acids. Germline V gene lookup returns CDR1 MGHRA and CDR2 YSYEKL. The CDR3 nucleotides read TGCGCCAGCAGCCCCCGGACAGGGTACAACACCGGGGAGCTGTTTTTT. It codes for CASSPRTGYNTGELFF.

Written as DNA, the CDR3 is TGTGCCAGCACCCATTACGAGGGAACCTACAATGAGCAGTTCTTC. This codes for CASTHYEGTYNEQFF. The chain employs TRBV28 and TRBJ2-1; TRBD2 is a possible D gene (5 bases). V was clipped by 7 bases and J by 2 bases, with 15 bases between them. Germline values: CDR1 MDHEN, CDR2 SYDVKM. The CDR3 is made up of 15 amino acids.

The gene calls are TRBV27 and TRBJ2-7; 12 bases line up with TRBD1. The V gene's germline CDR1 is MNHEY and CDR2 SMNVEV (reference sequence). The CDR3 sequence is 13 residues long. With V trimmed by 5 bases and J by 11 bases, 7 bases remained unmatched. CDR3 amino acids: CASSPGTGGAKYF. DNA of the CDR3: TGTGCCAGCAGTCCCGGGACAGGGGGCGCGAAGTACTTC.

V usage is TRBV27 and J usage is TRBJ2-7; the match to TRBD1 covers 10 bases. The V and J ends lost 0 bases and 5 bases, in that order; junction bases with no gene match: 13. The CDR3 sequence is 18 residues long. Germline assignment: CDR1 MNHEY and CDR2 SMNVEV (reference sequence). The CDR3 DNA sequence: TGTGCCAGCAGTTTATCGTCCGGCGGGGGACAGGGGTTCCACGAGCAGTACTTC. Its protein is CASSLSSGGGQGFHEQYF.

V and J are TRBV28 and TRBJ2-7, with D possibly TRBD2 on 6 matching bases. Per the germline V gene, CDR1 is MDHEN and CDR2 is SYDVKM. The CDR3 runs to 13 residues. With 6 bases removed from V and 1 base from J, the gap between germline ends came to 10 bases. DNA of the CDR3: TGTGCCAGCAGACCGGGACTTTCCTACGAGCAGTACTTC. This gives the protein CASRPGLSYEQYF.

The chain's CDR3 is CASSPGWVPFNEKLFF. Here the CDR3 DNA reads TGCGCCAGCAGCCCGGGGTGGGTGCCATTTAATGAAAAACTGTTTTTT. The chain uses TRBV5-1 and TRBJ1-4; D not resolved. The V end lost 4 bases, the J end lost 4 bases, and 17 bases lay between the germline ends. The CDR3 runs 16 residues. The V gene's germline CDR1 is SGHRS and CDR2 YFSETQ.

The CDR3 coding sequence is TGTGCCAGCAGTCCGGGACAGGCAACCTACGAGCAGTACTTC. Residues: CASSPGQATYEQYF. The rearrangement uses TRBV28 and TRBJ2-7; 8 bases are shared with TRBD1. CDR1 is MDHEN and CDR2 is SYDVKM in the germline V gene. The CDR3 length is 14 residues. With 5 bases clipped from V and 2 bases from J, the junction kept 5 bases outside the gene matches.

As DNA, the CDR3 is TGTGCCAGCAGCTTGGGAACCCCCTACGAGCAGTACTTC. It codes for CASSLGTPYEQYF. The genes are TRBV5-4 and TRBJ2-7; D gene ambiguous. Trimming took 0 bases from V and 2 from J, leaving 6 bases between them. Germline V gives CDR1 SGHNT, CDR2 YYREEE (reference sequence). The CDR3 runs 13 residues. Based on the CDR3 plus reference TRBV5-4 and TRBJ2-7, the full variable domain is ETGVTQSPTHLIKTRGQQVTLRCSSQSGHNTVSWYQQALGQGPQFIFQYYREEENGRGNFPPRFSGLQFPNYSSELNVNALELDDSALYLCASSLGTPYEQYFGPGTRLTVT.

CDR3 sequence reads: CASSQGLAGGEQYF. The CDR3 nucleotides read TGTGCCAGCAGCCAGGGGCTAGCGGGAGGTGAGCAGTACTTC. The chain carries TRBV7-9 and TRBJ2-7; TRBD2 matches 11 bases. CDR1 is SEHNR and CDR2 is FQNEAQ in the germline V gene (reference sequence). This CDR3 has 14 amino acids. V shed 5 bases and J 7 bases; nucleotides not matched to a gene: 7.

This rearrangement joins TRBV7-9 to TRBJ1-1; the D gene is possibly TRBD1 (5 bases). Germline V CDR1 and CDR2: SEHNR, FQNEAQ (reference sequence). Trimming left V 4 bases short and J 0 bases short, with 12 bases between. The CDR3 contains 15 residues. For the CDR3, the DNA is TGTGCCAGCAGCTGGGGAGGGGCAATGAACACTGAAGCTTTCTTT. Translation: CASSWGGAMNTEAFF.

The V and J genes are TRBV11-2 and TRBJ2-3; unclear D gene. Germline lookup yields CDR1 SGHAT and CDR2 FQNNGV. Deletions cut 3 bases from V and 5 bases from J, with 3 bases between. The CDR3 runs 11 residues. Written as DNA, the CDR3 is TGTGCCAGCAGCTTTAAAGATACGCAGTATTTT. Translated, it gives CASSFKDTQYF. The full variable domain, with the rest looked up from reference TRBV11-2 and TRBJ2-3, is EAGVAQSPRYKIIEKRQSVAFWCNPISGHATLYWYQQILGQGPKLLIQFQNNGVVDDSQLPKDRFSAERLKGVDSTLKIQPAKLEDSAVYLCASSFKDTQYFGPGTRLTVL.

This chain joins TRBV27 and TRBJ1-5; 9 nucleotides align to TRBD1. CDR1 is MNHEY, CDR2 SMNVEV, per germline (reference sequence). This CDR3 contains 15 residues. V trimming: 6 bases; J trimming: 3 bases; junction bases outside the gene matches: 6. CDR3 region: CASRLGQGINQPQHF. DNA of the CDR3: TGTGCCAGCAGATTAGGACAGGGGATCAATCAGCCCCAGCATTTT.

This clone came up once. The chain carries TRBV30 and TRBJ1-5; 9 nucleotides agree with TRBD1. CDR3 length equals 14 residues. V lost 3 bases and J lost 6; bases outside the gene matches: 6. Germline-derived CDR1 and CDR2 are GTSNPN and SVGIG (reference sequence). The CDR3 DNA follows: TGTGCCTGGAGGAAACAGGGGGCGGCTCAGCCCCAGCATTTT. It encodes CAWRKQGAAQPQHF.

The chain uses TRBV5-5 and TRBJ1-4; D uncertain. CDR1 SGHKS and CDR2 YYEKEE come from the germline V gene (reference sequence). V lost 6 bases and J 0 bases, leaving 12 bases between the germline ends. The CDR3 runs 15 residues. The CDR3 DNA sequence: TGTGCCAGCACCCAGGCTCCAGCAACTAATGAAAAACTGTTTTTT. Its translation: CASTQAPATNEKLFF.